This passage covers 24 T cell receptor beta chains from one sample sequenced in a study of post-analysis software for immune sequencing data. Libraries were made from TCR beta cDNA, and they carried unique molecular identifiers. TCRdb fed the PCR reads into MiXCR, producing one record per CDR3 protein. The sample contains under 900,000 distinct CDR3 sequences, roughly 50% of which appear only once. For these receptors, no antigen is known. Notes on the study in general: Four to six TRBV segments were significantly more frequent in patients than in controls. TRBV5-6, TRBV5-1 and TRBV20-1 were among these segments.

The sample comprised blood. The receptors stem from a girl under 18 with multiple sclerosis.

This chain joins TRBV5-1 and TRBJ2-5, with D perhaps given as TRBD1 or TRBD2 (5 bases each). V was pared by 5 bases and J by 5 bases, with 16 bases between. This CDR3 is 14 amino acids long. Germline CDR1 reads SGHRS; CDR2 reads YFSETQ. The CDR3: CASRVGERGETQYF. DNA for the CDR3: TGCGCCAGCAGAGTAGGGGAAAGAGGGGAGACCCAGTACTTC.

This clonotype was observed once. V usage is TRBV13 and J usage is TRBJ2-1; D is perhaps TRBD1 (5 bases). Trimming removed 2 bases from V and 0 bases from J, with 11 bases in between. This CDR3 is built from 16 residues. Germline values: CDR1 PRHDT, CDR2 FYEKMQ (reference sequence). DNA for the CDR3: TGTGCCAGCAGCTTATACGAAGGGGTCTCCTACAATGAGCAGTTCTTC. Translating it yields CASSLYEGVSYNEQFF.

This clonotype turned up a few times. The rearrangement joins TRBV2 to TRBJ1-1; D remains ambiguous. The CDR3 runs to 13 residues. V was cut by 4 bases and J by 1 base, with 7 bases left in between. The germline CDR1 and CDR2 sequences are SNHLY and FYNNEI. The CDR3 loop is CASSVSKNTEAFF. In DNA, the CDR3 is TGTGCCAGCAGTGTCAGTAAGAACACTGAAGCTTTCTTT.

This rearrangement joins TRBV18 to TRBJ1-2; D is perhaps TRBD1 (5 bases). This CDR3 region has 14 residues. The V end lost 4 bases, the J end lost 6 bases, and 15 bases lay between the germline ends. Germline values: CDR1 KGHSH, CDR2 LQKENI. Written as DNA, the CDR3 is TGTGCCAGCTCACGGGACCCCCACGGGGATGGCTACACCTTC. Translating it yields CASSRDPHGDGYTF.

The rearrangement uses TRBV29-1 and TRBJ2-5; 7 positions agree with TRBD1. Germline CDR1 and CDR2: SQVTM and ANQGSEA. The junction had 5 bases not matched to a gene; V was cut back by 6 bases and J by 1 base. The CDR3 consists of 13 residues. CDR3 amino acids: CSVGTAAQETQYF. For the CDR3, the DNA is TGCAGCGTCGGGACAGCCGCCCAAGAGACCCAGTACTTC.

The V gene is TRBV7-9, the J gene TRBJ1-4; D uncertain. CDR3 size: 10 residues. V shed 5 bases and J shed 11 bases, with 6 bases lying between them. Per the germline V gene, CDR1 is SEHNR and CDR2 is FQNEAQ (reference sequence). The CDR3 DNA reads as TGTGCCAGCAGCCAACAGAAACTGTTTTTT. Translation gives CASSQQKLFF.

This sequence joins TRBV14 and TRBJ2-4; no clear D. The end of the DNA aligns better with TRBJ2-7, so the J call may be wrong. This CDR3 spans 13 amino acids. The germline V gene has CDR1 SGHDN and CDR2 FVKESK. The CDR3: CASSNLQVYEQYF. CDR3 sequence (DNA): TGTGCCAGCAGCAATCTTCAGGTATACGAGCAGTACTTC.

This clonotype was detected a few times. J is TRBJ2-1 and V is TRBV29-1; 9 positions match TRBD2. From germline, CDR1 is SQVTM and CDR2 ANQGSEA. The CDR3 has 14 residues. V dropped 7 bases and J dropped 6; count of bases not matched to a gene: 10. The CDR3 bases are TGCAGCGGAGCCGGGACTAGCACAGTCAATGAGCAGTTCTTC. This gives the protein CSGAGTSTVNEQFF.

The chain combines TRBV7-2 with TRBJ1-2; TRBD1 matches 8 bases. This CDR3 contains 15 residues. The V segment lost 4 bases and the J segment 4 bases; nucleotides outside the gene matches: 8. CDR1 is SGHTA and CDR2 is FQGNSA in the germline V gene. As DNA, the CDR3 is TGTGCCAGCAGCTCGACAGGGGTAAACGTCTATGGCTACACCTTC. Translating it yields CASSSTGVNVYGYTF.

This clonotype was counted only a few times. The V call is TRBV27, the J call TRBJ2-1; D is undetermined. The germline gives CDR1 MNHEY, CDR2 SMNVEV (reference sequence). This CDR3 is built from 14 residues. Trimming pared 2 bases from V and 1 base from J, leaving 6 bases between. The CDR3 DNA reads as TGTGCCAGCAGTTTACGGCCGTCCTACAATGAGCAGTTCTTC. This codes for CASSLRPSYNEQFF.

The chain links TRBV3-1 to TRBJ2-1, with D unclear. The CDR3 is made up of 16 amino acids. From germline, CDR1 is LGHDT and CDR2 YNNKEL (reference sequence). V lost 4 bases and J lost 1, with 14 bases in between. CDR3 DNA sequence: TGTGCCAGCAGCCCGACCGGTTTAACTTCCTACAATGAGCAGTTCTTC. Residues: CASSPTGLTSYNEQFF.

In its sample, this clonotype was seen a few times. The J gene is TRBJ2-5, the V gene TRBV20-1, with D perhaps matching TRBD1 (7 bases). Germline loops: CDR1 DFQATT, CDR2 SNEGSKA (reference sequence). The CDR3 covers 14 residues. V lost 1 base, J lost 2 bases, and 11 bases lay in between. In DNA form, the CDR3 reads TGCAGTGCTAGAGGCGCGGGACAGCAAGAGACCCAGTACTTC. It is translated as CSARGAGQQETQYF.

The V call is TRBV5-6, the J call TRBJ2-1, with D maybe TRBD2 (5 bases). Germline assignment: CDR1 SGHDT and CDR2 YYEEEE. This CDR3 spans 16 amino acids. V lost 0 bases and J lost 4, with 14 bases in between. The CDR3 here is CASSLAAASSYNEQFF. CDR3 in DNA: TGTGCCAGCAGCTTGGCCGCTGCTAGCAGTTACAATGAGCAGTTCTTC.

The chain combines TRBV7-9 with TRBJ2-3; TRBD1 agrees at 8 bases. The CDR3 contains 15 residues. The V gene's germline CDR1 is SEHNR and CDR2 FQNEAQ (reference sequence). Trimming cost V 8 bases and J 2 bases; bases outside gene matches: 9. The CDR3 nucleotides read TGTGCCAGCCCCGAACAGGGGGTATACACAGATACGCAGTATTTT. Protein: CASPEQGVYTDTQYF.

This chain joins TRBV6-1 and TRBJ2-4; 10 positions match TRBD1. The J call could be wrong; TRBJ2-5 is a better fit for the DNA end. The CDR3 sequence is 13 residues long. Germline V lookup: CDR1 MNHNS, CDR2 SASEGT. The DNA for the CDR3 is TGTGCCAGCAGGGGGACAGGGGAAGAGACCCAGTACTTC. Amino acids: CASRGTGEETQYF.

This clonotype was counted only a few times. This chain uses TRBV4-1 with TRBJ1-6; TRBD1 matches at 9 bases. The CDR3 contains 14 residues. Germline CDR1 and CDR2: MGHRA and YSYEKL. V trimming: 4 bases; J trimming: 10 bases; junction bases outside the gene matches: 5. Here the CDR3 reads CASSLDRGQSPLHF. CDR3 in DNA: TGCGCCAGCAGCCTGGACAGGGGACAGTCACCCCTCCACTTT.

This clonotype was seen once. This rearrangement joins TRBV11-1 to TRBJ2-1; maybe TRBD1 (6 bases). CDR1 and CDR2 from the germline V gene are SGHAT and FQDESV (reference sequence). Trimming cost V 5 bases and J 2 bases, with 25 bases left between them. This CDR3 region has 19 residues. Here the CDR3 reads CASSAPLSRGPTTYNEQFF. In DNA form, the CDR3 reads TGTGCCAGCAGCGCCCCCCTGAGCAGGGGTCCTACTACCTACAATGAGCAGTTCTTC.

The chain combines TRBV6-5 with TRBJ1-3; D gene unclear. CDR1 and CDR2 (germline): MNHEY, SVGAGI. V shed 5 bases and J shed 1 base, with 12 bases lying between them. The CDR3 extends over 15 amino acids. In DNA, the CDR3 is TGTGCCAGCAGTACTACCTGGGGTTCTGGAAACACCATATATTTT. It is translated as CASSTTWGSGNTIYF.

The chain links TRBV6-5 to TRBJ2-5; TRBD2 matches 7 bases. V gave up 5 bases and J gave up 1 base; unmatched junction bases: 4. Germline V gene lookup returns CDR1 MNHEY and CDR2 SVGAGI. CDR3 size: 14 residues. CDR3 DNA: TGTGCCAGCAGTAGATCTAGCGGCCAAGAGACCCAGTACTTC. Translating it yields CASSRSSGQETQYF.

The CDR3 here is CASSLGGRQNTEAFF. The DNA of the CDR3 is TGCGCCAGCAGCTTGGGGGGACGGCAGAACACTGAAGCTTTCTTT. This chain connects TRBV5-1 to TRBJ1-1, with D perhaps TRBD1 (5 bases). V lost 0 bases to trimming and J lost 1 base, with 10 bases between them. The germline V gene has CDR1 SGHRS and CDR2 YFSETQ. This CDR3 is 15 amino acids long.

The chain uses TRBV20-1 and TRBJ2-1; D might be TRBD2 (5 bases). The CDR3 runs 14 residues. Trimming shortened V by 1 base and J by 4 bases, and 11 bases separated the two germline ends. Germline V gene data show CDR1 as DFQATT and CDR2 as SNEGSKA (reference sequence). This chain's CDR3 is CSARAGMGYNEQFF. CDR3 bases: TGCAGTGCTAGAGCCGGGATGGGGTACAATGAGCAGTTCTTC.

This sequence joins TRBV29-1 and TRBJ2-5, with 11 bases aligning to TRBD1. The end of the DNA aligns better with TRBJ2-7, so the J call may be wrong. The germline V gene encodes CDR1 SQVTM and CDR2 ANQGSEA. The CDR3 has 15 amino acids. The CDR3 nucleotides are TGCAGCGTGCGACTTGGGACAGGGGGAACCTACGAGCAGTACTTC. The encoded protein is CSVRLGTGGTYEQYF.

The chain combines TRBV20-1 with TRBJ2-7; no definite D call. The CDR3 loop spans 15 amino acids. Trimming cost V 8 bases and J 3 bases, with 23 bases left between them. Germline lookup yields CDR1 DFQATT and CDR2 SNEGSKA (reference sequence). The chain's CDR3 is CSTTTGRVAGYEQYF. The CDR3 nucleotides read TGCAGTACTACTACCGGCCGGGTAGCCGGCTACGAGCAGTACTTC.

V is TRBV11-2 and J is TRBJ1-4; D call uncertain. The CDR3 runs to 12 residues. Per the germline V gene, CDR1 is SGHAT and CDR2 is FQNNGV. Between the trimmed V and J ends, which lost 5 bases and 12 bases, there was a span of 13 bases. CDR3 region: CASSRLESELFF. For the CDR3, the DNA is TGTGCCAGCAGCCGATTAGAGTCCGAACTGTTTTTT.